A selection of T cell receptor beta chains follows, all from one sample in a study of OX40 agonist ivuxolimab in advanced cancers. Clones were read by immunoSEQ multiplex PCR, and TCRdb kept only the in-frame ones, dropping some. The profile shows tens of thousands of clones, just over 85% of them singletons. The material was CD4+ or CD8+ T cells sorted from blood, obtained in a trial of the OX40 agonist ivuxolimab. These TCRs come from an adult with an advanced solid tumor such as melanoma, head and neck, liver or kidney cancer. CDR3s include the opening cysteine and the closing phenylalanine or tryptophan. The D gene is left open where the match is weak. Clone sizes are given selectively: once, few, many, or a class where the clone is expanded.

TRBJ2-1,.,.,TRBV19,CASTKDRYNEQFF,TGTGCCAGTACCAAAGACCGCTACAATGAGCAGTTCTTC
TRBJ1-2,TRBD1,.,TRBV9,CASGTDTNYGYTF,TGTGCCAGCGGGACAGATACTAACTATGGCTACACCTTC
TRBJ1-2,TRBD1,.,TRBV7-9,CASSLAETGFGYGYTF,TGTGCCAGCAGCTTAGCGGAGACAGGGTTCGGCTATGGCTACACCTTC
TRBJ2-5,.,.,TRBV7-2,CASSRAQGYWETQYF,TGTGCCAGCAGCCGGGCCCAGGGGTATTGGGAGACCCAGTACTTC
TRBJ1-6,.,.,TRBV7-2,CASSLGRNSPLHF,TGTGCCAGCAGCTTAGGGCGGAATTCACCCCTCCACTTT
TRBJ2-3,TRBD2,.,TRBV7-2,CASSPFISGGRTDTQYF,TGTGCCAGCAGCCCCTTTATTAGCGGGGGGCGCACAGATACGCAGTATTTT
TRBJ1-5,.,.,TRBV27,CASSLLGQPQHF,TGTGCCAGCAGTTTATTAGGTCAGCCCCAGCATTTT
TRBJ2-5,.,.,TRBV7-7,CASSLGVIQETQYF,TGTGCTAGCAGCTTAGGAGTAATACAAGAGACCCAGTACTTC
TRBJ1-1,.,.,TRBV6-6,CASSYGYIGTEAFF,TGTGCCAGCAGTTACGGGTACATCGGTACTGAAGCTTTCTTT
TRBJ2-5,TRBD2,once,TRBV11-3,CASSPGGGRGKTQYF,TGTGCCAGCAGCCCCGGCGGGGGGAGAGGGAAGACCCAGTACTTC
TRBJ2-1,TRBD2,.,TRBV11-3,CASSFQRGTNEQFF,TGTGCCAGCAGCTTTCAGCGGGGTACCAATGAGCAGTTCTTC
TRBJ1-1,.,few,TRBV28,CASSNQQGVSFF,TGTGCCAGCAGTAACCAGCAGGGTGTGTCTTTCTTT
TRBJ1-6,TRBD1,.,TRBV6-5,CASKNRGGSPLHF,TGTGCCAGCAAAAACAGGGGAGGATCACCCCTCCACTTT
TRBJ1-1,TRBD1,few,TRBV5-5,CASTVEGQGTEAFF,TGTGCCAGCACCGTGGAGGGACAGGGTACTGAAGCTTTCTTT
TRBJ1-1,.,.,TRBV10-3,CAISGGSGHFTEAFF,TGTGCCATCAGTGGGGGTTCGGGACACTTCACTGAAGCTTTCTTT
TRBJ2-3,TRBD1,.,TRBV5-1,CASSLGQGVSDTQYF,TGCGCCAGCAGCCTGGGACAGGGTGTTTCGGATACGCAGTATTTT
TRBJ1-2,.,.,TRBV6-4,CASSESVAASYGYTF,TGTGCCAGCAGTGAATCGGTAGCTGCCTCCTATGGCTACACCTTC
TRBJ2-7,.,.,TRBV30,CAWTGSREQYF,TGTGCCTGGACAGGGTCGCGCGAGCAGTACTTC
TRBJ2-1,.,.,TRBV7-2,CASSLGAGVGSEQFF,TGTGCCAGCAGCTTAGGTGCCGGGGTTGGGAGTGAGCAGTTCTTC
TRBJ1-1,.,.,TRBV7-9,CASSPGRMNTEAFF,TGTGCCAGCAGCCCCGGGCGGATGAACACTGAAGCTTTCTTT
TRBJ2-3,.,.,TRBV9,CASSVGTLSTDTQYF,TGTGCCAGCAGCGTAGGGACCCTTAGCACAGATACGCAGTATTTT
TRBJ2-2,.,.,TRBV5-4,CASSSRPENTGELFF,TGTGCCAGCAGCTCCCGGCCGGAGAACACCGGGGAGCTGTTTTTT
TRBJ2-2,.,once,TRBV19,CASSIRRTVNTGELFF,TGTGCCAGTAGTATCCGGAGGACAGTTAACACCGGGGAGCTGTTTTTT
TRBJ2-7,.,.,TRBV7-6,CASSHLRGRTSYEQYF,TGTGCCAGCAGCCATCTCCGGGGACGGACCTCCTACGAGCAGTACTTC